This T cell receptor beta chain was retrieved from a study of T cell changes during pregnancy in multiple sclerosis. Clones were sequenced by immunoSEQ multiplex PCR, and TCRdb holds only the in-frame ones, with some missing. The sample contains about 66,000 clones, over 75% of which appear only once. V was shortened by 6 bases and J by 2 bases, with 17 bases between the two germline ends. Germline values: CDR1 SGHVS, CDR2 FNYEAQ. The CDR3 spans 16 residues. The specimen comprised CD8+ T cells from peripheral blood mononuclear cells, sampled before pregnancy. V gene TRBV7-6 combines with J gene TRBJ1-3, with TRBD1 as a possible D gene (5 bases). The receptor was derived from a female donor with multiple sclerosis, enrolled in a pregnancy study. Here the CDR3 reads CASSPSSGGAGNTIYF. The CDR3, as DNA: TGTGCCAGCAGTCCTTCTTCGGGGGGAGCTGGAAACACCATATATTTT.